This T cell receptor (beta chain) appears in the sequencing data of a study of T cell changes during pregnancy in multiple sclerosis. The protocol was immunoSEQ multiplex PCR, while the TCRdb copy is restricted to in-frame clones and leaves out a portion. This sample has around 130,000 clones; less than 97% occur once, and the top ten carry more than 0.4%. The CDR3 runs 12 residues. Per germline, CDR1 MDHEN and CDR2 SYDVKM. V was cut by 6 bases and J by 6 bases, with 9 bases left in between. The sequences come from peripheral blood, collected after pregnancy. The V gene is TRBV28, the J gene TRBJ2-1; D may be TRBD1 (5 bases). The TCR sequence derives from a female donor with multiple sclerosis, enrolled in a pregnancy study. CDR3 bases: TGTGCCAGCAGCCTTGGGGCCAATGAGCAGTTCTTC. This encodes CASSLGANEQFF.